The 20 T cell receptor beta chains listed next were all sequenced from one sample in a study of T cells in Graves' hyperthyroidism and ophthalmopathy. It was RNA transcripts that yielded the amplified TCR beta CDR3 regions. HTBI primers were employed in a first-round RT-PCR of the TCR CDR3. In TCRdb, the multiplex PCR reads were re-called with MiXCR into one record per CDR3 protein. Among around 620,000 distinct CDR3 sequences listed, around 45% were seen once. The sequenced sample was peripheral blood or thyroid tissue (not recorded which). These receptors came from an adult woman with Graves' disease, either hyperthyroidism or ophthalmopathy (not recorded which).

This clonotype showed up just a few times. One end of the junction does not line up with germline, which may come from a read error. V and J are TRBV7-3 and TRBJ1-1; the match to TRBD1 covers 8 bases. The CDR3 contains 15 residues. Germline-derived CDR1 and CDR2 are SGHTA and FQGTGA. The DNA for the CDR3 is TGCGCCAGCAGCCGTGACCCAACAGGGGGAGCTGAAGCTTTCTTT. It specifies CASSRDPTGGAEAFF. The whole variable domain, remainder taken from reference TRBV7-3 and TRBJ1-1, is GAGVSQTPSNKVTEKGKYVELRCDPISGHTALYWYRQSLGQGPEFLIYFQGTGAADDSGLPNDRFFAVRPEGSVSTLKIQRTERGDSAVYLCASSRDPTGGAEAFFGQGTRLTVV.

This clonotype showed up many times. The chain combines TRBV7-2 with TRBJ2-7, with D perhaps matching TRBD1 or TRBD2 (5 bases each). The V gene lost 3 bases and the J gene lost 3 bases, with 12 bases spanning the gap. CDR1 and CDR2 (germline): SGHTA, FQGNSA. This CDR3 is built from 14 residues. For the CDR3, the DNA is TGTGCCAGCAGCTTCGGCCTGGGGGTCTACGAGCAGTACTTC. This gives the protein CASSFGLGVYEQYF. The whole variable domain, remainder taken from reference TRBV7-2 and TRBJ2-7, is GAGVSQSPSNKVTEKGKDVELRCDPISGHTALYWYRQSLGQGLEFLIYFQGNSAPDKSGLPSDRFSAERTGGSVSTLTIQRTQQEDSAVYLCASSFGLGVYEQYFGPGTRLTVT.

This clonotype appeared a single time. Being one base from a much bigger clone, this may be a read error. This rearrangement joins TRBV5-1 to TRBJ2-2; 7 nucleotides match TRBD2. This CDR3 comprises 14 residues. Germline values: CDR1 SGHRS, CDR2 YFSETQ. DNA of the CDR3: TGCGCCAGCAGCGAGCGGGACGGCACCGGGGGGCTGTTTTTT. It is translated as CASSERDGTGGLFF.

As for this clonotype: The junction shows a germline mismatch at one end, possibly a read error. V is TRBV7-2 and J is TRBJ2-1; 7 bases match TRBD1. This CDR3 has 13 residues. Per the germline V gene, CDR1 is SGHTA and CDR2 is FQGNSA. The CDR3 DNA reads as TGTGCCAGCAGCGCCCAGGAAGGGGGCCTAACGCTCTTC. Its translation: CASSAQEGGLTLF.

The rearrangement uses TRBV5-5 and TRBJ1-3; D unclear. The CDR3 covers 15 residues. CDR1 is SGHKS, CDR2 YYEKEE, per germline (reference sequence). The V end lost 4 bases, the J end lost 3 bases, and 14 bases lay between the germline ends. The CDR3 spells CASSQDMGSGNTIYF. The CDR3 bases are TGTGCCAGCAGCCAAGATATGGGGAGTGGAAACACCATATATTTT.

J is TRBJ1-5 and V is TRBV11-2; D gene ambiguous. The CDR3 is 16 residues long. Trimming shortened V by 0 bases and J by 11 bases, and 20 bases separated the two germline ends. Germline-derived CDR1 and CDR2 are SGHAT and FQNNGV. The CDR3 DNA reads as TGTGCCAGCAGCTTAGATTCCTGGGCCAGCCCGGAGACCCAGCATTTT. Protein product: CASSLDSWASPETQHF.

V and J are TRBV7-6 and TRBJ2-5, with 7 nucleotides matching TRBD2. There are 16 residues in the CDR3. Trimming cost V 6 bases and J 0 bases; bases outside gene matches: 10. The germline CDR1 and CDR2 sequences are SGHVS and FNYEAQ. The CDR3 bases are TGTGCCAGCAGAGTTTGGGAGGGTAGGAACCAAGAGACCCAGTACTTC. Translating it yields CASRVWEGRNQETQYF.

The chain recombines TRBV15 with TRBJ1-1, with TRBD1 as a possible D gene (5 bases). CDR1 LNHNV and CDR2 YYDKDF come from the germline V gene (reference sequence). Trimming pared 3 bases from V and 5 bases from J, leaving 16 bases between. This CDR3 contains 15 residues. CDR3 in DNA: TGTGCCACCAGCAGCGAGGACACCCCATGGACTGAAGCTTTCTTT. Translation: CATSSEDTPWTEAFF.

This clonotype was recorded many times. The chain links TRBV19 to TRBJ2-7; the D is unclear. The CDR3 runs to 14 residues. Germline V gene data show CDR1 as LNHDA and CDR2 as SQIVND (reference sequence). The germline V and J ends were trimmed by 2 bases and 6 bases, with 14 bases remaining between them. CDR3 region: CASSIFKGTGEQYF. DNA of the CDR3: TGTGCCAGTAGTATATTCAAGGGAACGGGCGAGCAGTACTTC.

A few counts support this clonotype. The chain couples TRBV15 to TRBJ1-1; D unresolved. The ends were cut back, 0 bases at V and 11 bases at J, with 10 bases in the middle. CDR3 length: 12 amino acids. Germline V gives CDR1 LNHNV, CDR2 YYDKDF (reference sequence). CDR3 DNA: TGTGCCACCAGCAGAGATATTCCGGCGGCTTTCTTT. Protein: CATSRDIPAAFF. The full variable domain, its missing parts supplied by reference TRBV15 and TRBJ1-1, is DAMVIQNPRYQVTQFGKPVTLSCSQTLNHNVMYWYQQKSSQAPKLLFHYYDKDFNNEADTPDNFQSRRPNTSFCFLDIRSPGLGDTAMYLCATSRDIPAAFFGQGTRLTVV.

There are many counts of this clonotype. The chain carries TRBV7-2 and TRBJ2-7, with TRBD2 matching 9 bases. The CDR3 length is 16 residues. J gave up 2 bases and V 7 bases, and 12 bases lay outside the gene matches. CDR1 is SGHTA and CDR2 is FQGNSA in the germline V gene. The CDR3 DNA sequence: TGTGCCAGCAACACTAGGGGGCTAGCGGGAACCTACGAGCAGTACTTC. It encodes CASNTRGLAGTYEQYF.

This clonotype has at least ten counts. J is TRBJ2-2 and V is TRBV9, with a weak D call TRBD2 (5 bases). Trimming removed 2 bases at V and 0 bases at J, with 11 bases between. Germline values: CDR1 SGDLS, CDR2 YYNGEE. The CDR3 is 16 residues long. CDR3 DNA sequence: TGTGCCAGCAGCGTCGCGGGTGTCGCGAACACCGGGGAGCTGTTTTTT. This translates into CASSVAGVANTGELFF.

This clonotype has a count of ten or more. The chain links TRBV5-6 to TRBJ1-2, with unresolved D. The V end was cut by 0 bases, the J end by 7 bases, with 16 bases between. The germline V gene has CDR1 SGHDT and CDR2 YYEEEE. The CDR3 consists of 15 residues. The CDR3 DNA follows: TGTGCCAGCAGCTTGGGGCAGGCCGTAATCTTTGGCTACACCTTC. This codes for CASSLGQAVIFGYTF.

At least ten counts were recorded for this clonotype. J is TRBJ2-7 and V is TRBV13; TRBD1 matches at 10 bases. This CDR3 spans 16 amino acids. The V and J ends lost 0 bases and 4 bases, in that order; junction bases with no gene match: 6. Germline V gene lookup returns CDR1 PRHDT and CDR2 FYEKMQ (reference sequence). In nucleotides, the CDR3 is TGTGCCAGCAGCTTAGGAGGGGGGACAGGGGTGTACGAGCAGTACTTC. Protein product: CASSLGGGTGVYEQYF.

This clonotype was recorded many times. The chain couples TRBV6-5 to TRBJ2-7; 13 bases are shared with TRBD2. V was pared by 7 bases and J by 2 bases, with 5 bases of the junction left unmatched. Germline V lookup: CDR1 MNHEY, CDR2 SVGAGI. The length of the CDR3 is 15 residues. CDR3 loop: CASTPTSGRTYEQYF. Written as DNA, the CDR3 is TGTGCCAGCACCCCGACTAGCGGGAGGACCTACGAGCAGTACTTC.

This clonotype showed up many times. CDR3 residues: CASSLARGYEAFF. In nucleotides, the CDR3 is TGTGCCAGCAGCTTAGCGCGGGGGTATGAAGCTTTCTTT. The chain has TRBV7-8 and TRBJ1-1; D is perhaps TRBD1 (5 bases). Between the trimmed V and J ends, which lost 0 bases and 7 bases, there was a span of 9 bases. The CDR3 consists of 13 residues. Per germline, CDR1 SGHVS and CDR2 FQNEAQ.

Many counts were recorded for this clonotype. CDR3 nucleotide sequence: TGTGCCAGTAGTATAGTAACCGGGGAGCTGTTTTTT. It specifies CASSIVTGELFF. The V call is TRBV19, the J call TRBJ2-2; D not certain. V was shortened by 1 base and J by 5 bases, with 2 bases between the two germline ends. In germline, CDR1 is LNHDA, CDR2 SQIVND (reference sequence). The CDR3 is 12 amino acids.

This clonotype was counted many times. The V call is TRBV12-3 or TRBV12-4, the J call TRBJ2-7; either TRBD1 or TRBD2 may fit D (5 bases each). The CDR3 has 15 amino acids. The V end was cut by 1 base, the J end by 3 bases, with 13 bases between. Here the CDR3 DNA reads TGTGCCAGCAGTTTAGAGGGTGGGGCGGGCTACGAGCAGTACTTC. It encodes CASSLEGGAGYEQYF.

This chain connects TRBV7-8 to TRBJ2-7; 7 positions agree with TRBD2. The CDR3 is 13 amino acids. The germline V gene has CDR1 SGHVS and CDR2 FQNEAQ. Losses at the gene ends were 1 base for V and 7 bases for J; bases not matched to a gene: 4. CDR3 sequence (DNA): TGTGCCAGCAGCTTAGGGGAGGGGAGTGAGCAGTACTTC. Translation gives CASSLGEGSEQYF.

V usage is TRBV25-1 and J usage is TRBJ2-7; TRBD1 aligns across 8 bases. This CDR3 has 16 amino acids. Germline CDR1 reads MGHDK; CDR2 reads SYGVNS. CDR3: CVASSEDRAPSYEQYF. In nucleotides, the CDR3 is TGTGTCGCCAGCAGCGAGGACAGGGCACCGTCCTACGAGCAGTACTTC.